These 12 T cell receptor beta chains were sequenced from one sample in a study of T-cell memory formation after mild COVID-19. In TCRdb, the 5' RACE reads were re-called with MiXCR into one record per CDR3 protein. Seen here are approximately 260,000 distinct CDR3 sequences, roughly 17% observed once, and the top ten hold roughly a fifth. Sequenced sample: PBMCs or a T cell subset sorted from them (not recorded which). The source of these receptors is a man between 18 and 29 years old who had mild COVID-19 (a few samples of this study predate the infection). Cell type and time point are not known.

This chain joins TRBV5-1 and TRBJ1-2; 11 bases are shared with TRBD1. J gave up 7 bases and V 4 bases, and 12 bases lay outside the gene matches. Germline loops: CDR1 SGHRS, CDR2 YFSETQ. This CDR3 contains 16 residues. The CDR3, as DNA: TGCGCCAGCAGCATCCTGGGACAGGGGGGAACTTCTGGCTACACCTTC. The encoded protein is CASSILGQGGTSGYTF.

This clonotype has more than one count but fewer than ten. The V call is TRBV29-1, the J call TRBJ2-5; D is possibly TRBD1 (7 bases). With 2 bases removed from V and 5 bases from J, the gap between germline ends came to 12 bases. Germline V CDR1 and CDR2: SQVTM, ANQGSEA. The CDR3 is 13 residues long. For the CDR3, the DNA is TGCAGCGTTGAAATCAGGGGGGCTGAGACCCAGTACTTC. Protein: CSVEIRGAETQYF.

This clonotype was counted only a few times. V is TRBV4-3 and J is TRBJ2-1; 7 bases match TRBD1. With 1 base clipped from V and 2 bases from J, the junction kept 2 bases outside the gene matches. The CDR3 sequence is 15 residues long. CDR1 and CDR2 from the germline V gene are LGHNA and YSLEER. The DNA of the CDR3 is TGCGCCAGCAGCCAAGGAGGGGGCACCTACAATGAGCAGTTCTTC. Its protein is CASSQGGGTYNEQFF.

The CDR3 spells CASSLSAREGETQYF. CDR3 in DNA: TGCGCCAGCAGCTTGTCTGCCAGGGAGGGAGAGACCCAGTACTTC. The chain links TRBV5-1 to TRBJ2-5; TRBD2 agrees at 7 bases. This CDR3 region has 15 residues. V dropped 1 base and J dropped 4; count of bases not matched to a gene: 7. Germline V gene lookup returns CDR1 SGHRS and CDR2 YFSETQ.

The CDR3 nucleotides are TGTGCCAGCAGCTCCCAGGGGGCTCACACTGAAGCTTTCTTT. Amino acids: CASSSQGAHTEAFF. The V and J genes are TRBV7-3 and TRBJ1-1; 8 bases line up with TRBD1. In germline, CDR1 is SGHTA, CDR2 FQGTGA. Unmatched junction bases numbered 4, after V lost 4 bases and J lost 3 bases. The CDR3 is 14 amino acids.

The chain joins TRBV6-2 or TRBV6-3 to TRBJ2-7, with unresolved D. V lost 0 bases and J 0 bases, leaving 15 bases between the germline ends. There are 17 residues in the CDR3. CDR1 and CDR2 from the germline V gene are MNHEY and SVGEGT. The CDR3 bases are TGTGCCAGCAGTTACTCGATTGTATCGGCAAACTCCTACGAGCAGTACTTC. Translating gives CASSYSIVSANSYEQYF.

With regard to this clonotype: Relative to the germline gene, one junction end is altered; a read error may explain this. The CDR3 region has the DNA TGTGCCAGCAGCCCGGCCCTAACCTATTCGCCCCTCCACTTT. Protein sequence: CASSPALTYSPLHF. J is TRBJ1-6 and V is TRBV7-9; no clear D gene. Germline CDR1 SEHNR, CDR2 FQNEAQ (reference sequence). CDR3 length: 14 residues. The full variable domain, with the rest looked up from reference TRBV7-9 and TRBJ1-6, is DTGVSQNPRHKITKRGQNVTFRCDPISEHNRLYWYRQTLGQGPEFLTYFQNEAQLEKSRLLSDRFSAERPKGSFSTLEIQRTEQGDSAMYLCASSPALTYSPLHFGNGTRLTVT.

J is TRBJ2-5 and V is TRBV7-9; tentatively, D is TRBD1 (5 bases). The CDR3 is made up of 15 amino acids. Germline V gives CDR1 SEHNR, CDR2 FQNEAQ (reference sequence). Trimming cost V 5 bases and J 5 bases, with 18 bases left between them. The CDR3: CASSHSPGPLETQYF. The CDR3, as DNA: TGTGCCAGCAGCCACTCCCCAGGGCCATTGGAGACCCAGTACTTC.

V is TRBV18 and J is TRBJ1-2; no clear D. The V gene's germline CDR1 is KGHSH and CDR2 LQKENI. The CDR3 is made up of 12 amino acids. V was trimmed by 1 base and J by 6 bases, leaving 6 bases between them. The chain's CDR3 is CASSPRADGYTF. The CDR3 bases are TGTGCCAGCTCACCACGCGCAGATGGCTACACCTTC.

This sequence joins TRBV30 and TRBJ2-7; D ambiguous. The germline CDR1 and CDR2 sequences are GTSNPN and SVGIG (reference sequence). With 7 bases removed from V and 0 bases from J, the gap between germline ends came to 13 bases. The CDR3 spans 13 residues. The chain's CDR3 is CALQDANSYEQYF. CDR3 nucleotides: TGTGCCTTGCAAGACGCTAACTCCTACGAGCAGTACTTC.

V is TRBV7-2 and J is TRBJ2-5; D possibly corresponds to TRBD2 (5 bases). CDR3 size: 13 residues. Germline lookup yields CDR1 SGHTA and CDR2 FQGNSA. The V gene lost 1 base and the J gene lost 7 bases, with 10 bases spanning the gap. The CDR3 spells CASSLGGWGTQYF. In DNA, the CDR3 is TGTGCCAGCAGCTTAGGCGGGTGGGGGACCCAGTACTTC. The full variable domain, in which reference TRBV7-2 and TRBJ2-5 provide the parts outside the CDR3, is GAGVSQSPSNKVTEKGKDVELRCDPISGHTALYWYRQSLGQGLEFLIYFQGNSAPDKSGLPSDRFSAERTGGSVSTLTIQRTQQEDSAVYLCASSLGGWGTQYFGPGTRLLVL.

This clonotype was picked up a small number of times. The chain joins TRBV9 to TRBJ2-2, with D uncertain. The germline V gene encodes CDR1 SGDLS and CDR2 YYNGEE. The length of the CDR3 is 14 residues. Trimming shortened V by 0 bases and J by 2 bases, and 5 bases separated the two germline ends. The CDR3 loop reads CASSVVGNTGELFF. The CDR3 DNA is TGTGCCAGCAGCGTAGTAGGAAACACCGGGGAGCTGTTTTTT. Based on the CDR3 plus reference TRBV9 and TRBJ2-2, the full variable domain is DSGVTQTPKHLITATGQRVTLRCSPRSGDLSVYWYQQSLDQGLQFLIQYYNGEERAKGNILERFSAQQFPDLHSELNLSSLELGDSALYFCASSVVGNTGELFFGEGSRLTVL.